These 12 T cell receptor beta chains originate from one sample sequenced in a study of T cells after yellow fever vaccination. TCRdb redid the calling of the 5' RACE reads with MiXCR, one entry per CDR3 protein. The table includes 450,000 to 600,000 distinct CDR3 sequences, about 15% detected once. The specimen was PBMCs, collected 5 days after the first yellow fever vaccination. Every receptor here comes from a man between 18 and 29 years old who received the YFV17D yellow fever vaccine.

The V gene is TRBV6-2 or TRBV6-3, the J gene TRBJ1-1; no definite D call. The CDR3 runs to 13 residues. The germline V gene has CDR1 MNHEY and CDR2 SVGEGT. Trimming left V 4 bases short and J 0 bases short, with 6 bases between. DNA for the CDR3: TGTGCCAGCAGTTTATGGTTGAACACTGAAGCTTTCTTT. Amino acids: CASSLWLNTEAFF.

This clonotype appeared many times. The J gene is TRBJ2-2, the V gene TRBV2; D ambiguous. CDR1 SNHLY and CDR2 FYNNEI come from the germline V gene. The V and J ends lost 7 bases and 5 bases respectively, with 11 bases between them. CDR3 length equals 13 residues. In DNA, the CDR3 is TGTGCCAGCACCTACGACAAGACCGGGGAGCTGTTTTTT. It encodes CASTYDKTGELFF.

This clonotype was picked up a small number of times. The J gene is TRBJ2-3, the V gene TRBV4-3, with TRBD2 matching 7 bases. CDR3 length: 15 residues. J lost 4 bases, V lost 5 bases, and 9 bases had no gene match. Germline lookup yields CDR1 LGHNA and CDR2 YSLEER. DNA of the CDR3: TGCGCCAGCAGCAAAAGAGGGCTAGCGGCAGATACGCAGTATTTT. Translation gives CASSKRGLAADTQYF.

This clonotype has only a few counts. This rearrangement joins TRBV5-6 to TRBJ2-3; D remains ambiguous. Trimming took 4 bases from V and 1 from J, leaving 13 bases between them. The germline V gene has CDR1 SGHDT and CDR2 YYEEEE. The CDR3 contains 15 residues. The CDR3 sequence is CASSGDLDGTDTQYF. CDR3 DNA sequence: TGTGCCAGCAGCGGCGACTTGGATGGCACAGATACGCAGTATTTT. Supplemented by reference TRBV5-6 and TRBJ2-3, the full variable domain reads DAGVTQSPTHLIKTRGQQVTLRCSPKSGHDTVSWYQQALGQGPQFIFQYYEEEERQRGNFPDRFSGHQFPNYSSELNVNALLLGDSALYLCASSGDLDGTDTQYFGPGTRLTVL.

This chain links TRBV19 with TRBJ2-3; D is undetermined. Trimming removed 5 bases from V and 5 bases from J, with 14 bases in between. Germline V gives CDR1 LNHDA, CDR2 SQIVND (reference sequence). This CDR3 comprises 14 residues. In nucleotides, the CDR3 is TGTGCCAGTAGTCGCTCCTGGGTCGTAGATACGCAGTATTTT. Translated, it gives CASSRSWVVDTQYF.

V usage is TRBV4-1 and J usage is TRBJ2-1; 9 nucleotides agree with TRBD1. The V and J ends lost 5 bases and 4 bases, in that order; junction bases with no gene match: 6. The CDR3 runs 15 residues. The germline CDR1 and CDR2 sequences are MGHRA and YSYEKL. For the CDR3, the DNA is TGCGCCAGCAGCTTGGACAGGGGTCGGTACAATGAGCAGTTCTTC. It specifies CASSLDRGRYNEQFF.

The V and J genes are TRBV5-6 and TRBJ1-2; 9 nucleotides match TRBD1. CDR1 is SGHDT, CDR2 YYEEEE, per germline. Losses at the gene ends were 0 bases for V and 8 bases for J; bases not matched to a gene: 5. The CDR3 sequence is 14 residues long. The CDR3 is CASSLVGQGWGYTF. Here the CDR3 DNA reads TGTGCCAGCAGCTTGGTGGGACAGGGCTGGGGCTACACCTTC.

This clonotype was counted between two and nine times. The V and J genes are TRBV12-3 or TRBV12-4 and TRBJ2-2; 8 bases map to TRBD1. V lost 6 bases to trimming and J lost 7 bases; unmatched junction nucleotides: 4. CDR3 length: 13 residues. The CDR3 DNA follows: TGTGCCAGCAGGCTCACAGGGGGCGGGGAGCTGTTTTTT. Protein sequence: CASRLTGGGELFF.

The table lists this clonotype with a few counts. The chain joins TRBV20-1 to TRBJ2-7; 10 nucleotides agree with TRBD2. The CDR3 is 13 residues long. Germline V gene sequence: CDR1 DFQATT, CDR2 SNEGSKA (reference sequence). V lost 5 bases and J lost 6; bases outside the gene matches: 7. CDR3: CSASSGGASEQYV. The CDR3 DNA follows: TGCAGTGCTTCCAGCGGGGGGGCGAGCGAGCAGTACGTC.

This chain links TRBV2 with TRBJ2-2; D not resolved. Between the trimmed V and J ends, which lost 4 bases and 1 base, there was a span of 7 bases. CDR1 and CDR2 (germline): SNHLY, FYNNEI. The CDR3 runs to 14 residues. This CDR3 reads CASSVDKNTGELFF. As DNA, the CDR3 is TGTGCCAGCAGTGTTGACAAGAACACCGGGGAGCTGTTTTTT.

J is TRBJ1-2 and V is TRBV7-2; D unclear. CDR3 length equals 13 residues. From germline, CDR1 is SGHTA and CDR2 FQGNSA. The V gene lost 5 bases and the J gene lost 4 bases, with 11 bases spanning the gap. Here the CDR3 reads CASSPPNVYGYTF. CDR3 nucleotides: TGTGCCAGCAGCCCTCCCAACGTCTATGGCTACACCTTC.

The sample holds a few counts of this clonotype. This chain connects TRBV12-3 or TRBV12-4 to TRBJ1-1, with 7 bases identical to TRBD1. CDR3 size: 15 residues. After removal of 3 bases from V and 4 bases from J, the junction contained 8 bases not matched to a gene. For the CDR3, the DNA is TGTGCCAGCAGTTTGGGGCAAGGGGGCGTCACTGAAGCTTTCTTT. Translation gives CASSLGQGGVTEAFF.